This TCR beta chain was sequenced for a study of response to subunit inactivated influenza vaccine. MiXCR was run by TCRdb on the RT-PCR reads, yielding one entry per CDR3 protein. The repertoire holds 500,000 to 600,000 distinct CDR3 sequences, 14% seen once, with approximately 10% in the top ten. The sequence was obtained from a man aged 45-65 years who received an inactivated influenza vaccine. The sequenced sample was PBMCs from blood, obtained 11 to 12 days after vaccination.

The CDR3 sequence is CATSDSPGGAPSNEQFF. Here the CDR3 DNA reads TGTGCCACCAGTGATTCCCCGGGAGGGGCACCCTCCAATGAGCAGTTCTTC. The rearrangement links TRBV24-1 to TRBJ2-1; TRBD2 matches at 8 bases. There are 17 residues in the CDR3. V was clipped by 2 bases and J by 6 bases; unmatched bases: 11. Germline CDR1 KGHDR, CDR2 SFDVKD.